This T cell receptor beta chain was recorded in a study of T cells in Graves' hyperthyroidism and ophthalmopathy (dated by TCRdb to about 2019). For context, the study as a whole: Peripheral blood samples were taken at initial diagnosis, before any treatment was given. A discovery cohort of about a hundred patients, about 43 with Graves' ophthalmopathy and fewer than 65 with stable Graves' hyperthyroidism, was used to find distinguishing TCR V-J signatures. After blood sampling, hyperthyroidism patients were treated with methimazole at a starting dose of 30 mg daily, and ophthalmopathy patients were treated with high-dose intravenous methylprednisolone. The study also compared thyroid tissue and blood T-cell repertoires from about six Graves' hyperthyroidism patients. Prospective prediction of ophthalmopathy was tested in an independent validation cohort consisting of about 19 hyperthyroidism patients and some 17 patients who later progressed to ophthalmopathy. For training and testing, the 100 or so patients in the discovery cohort were randomly divided in a 7:3 ratio. The paper reports TCR Vbeta CDR3 sequencing of roughly 140 peripheral blood samples: 40 to 45 ophthalmopathy, approximately 74 hyperthyroidism and approximately 17 progressor patients.

There are many counts of this clonotype. Its target antigen remains unknown. Base qualities are not at hand, and no much larger clone is one base apart. The investigation overall reported the following: During validation, the model predicted progression to ophthalmopathy a median of around 6 months ahead of onset, with approximately 71% sensitivity and about 75% specificity. Ophthalmopathy was separated from stable hyperthyroidism by a 13 V-J signature model, with over 85% sensitivity and about 84% specificity obtained in cross-validation and 80%/75% obtained in testing. Most expanded thyroid clonotypes (frequency above 0.001) were also detected in blood, suggesting blood repertoires may reflect thyroid immune responses. Sample size was not statistically predetermined, and investigators were not blinded to group allocation.

TCR beta CDR3 regions were amplified from RNA transcripts. A first-round RT-PCR of the TCR CDR3 used the HTBI primer set with the Qiagen OneStep RT-PCR kit. The libraries were constructed in a second round of multiplex PCR and then size-selected and purified. Sequencing of the libraries was done on an Illumina HiSeq2000 using paired-end 100 bp reads. The paper's data handling went like this. SOAPnuke was used to process the raw data, with reads discarded if the reads contained adapters or uncalled bases, had a mean Phred below 15, or lacked an exact constant-primer or identifier match. COPE v1.2.5 was used to merge the high-quality paired reads, and each unique nucleotide sequence was defined as a clonotype. Clonotypes were aligned to IMGT TRBV, TRBD and TRBJ reference segments using MiTCR v1.1. Only V-J combinations with frequency above 0.0001, covering roughly 99% of repertoires, were analysed. The TCS score was defined as F50 (clonal expansion) divided by E x V (chaos), with BLOSUM62-based TCRdist calculated between CDR3 peptides within each V-J. Welch's t-statistics and random forest reduced some 510 V-J features to fewer than 15, which were used in a naive Bayes classifier (R e1071). The raw public reads went through TCRdb reprocessing: fastp at Q25, MiXCR clone calling, in-frame beta chains kept. When rows share a CDR3 protein, they turn into one entry using the most common DNA and genes. The V and J calls and clone size are TCRdb's, not the authors'. Within this sample are fewer than 350,000 distinct CDR3 sequences, with approximately 13% of them counted one time only. Under 8% of the sample belongs to the ten largest clones.

Stable Graves' hyperthyroidism was defined as the absence of progression to ophthalmopathy over 18 months of follow-up. Hyperthyroidism patients were aged 18 to 65 years and newly diagnosed, with disease duration of less than 2 months. Any patient with an uncontrolled infection, another autoimmune disease, pregnancy or lactation was excluded. Diagnoses were based on clinical symptoms, serum thyroxine and TRAb, thyroid ultrasound and orbital computed tomography. Ficoll-Paque density gradient centrifugation was used to isolate PBMCs from 9.5 to 10 ml of fresh peripheral blood. Trizol reagent was used to extract total RNA, and RNA quality was then checked on an Agilent 2100 Bioanalyzer. Source material: blood. This sequence originates from a woman aged 40 to 50 with Graves' hyperthyroidism.

In nucleotides, the sequence is TGCAGTGCCCTCGACAGGGCCCTGTGGGGCACTGAAGCTTTCTTT. Its product reads: CSALDRALWGTEAFF. The chain is encoded by TRBV20-1 joined to TRBJ1-1; the junction holds 7 bases that match TRBD1. V trim: 6 bases; J trim: 4 bases; unmatched bases: 14. CDR1 DFQATT and CDR2 SNEGSKA were looked up in the germline V gene (reference sequence). From the cysteine through the phenylalanine, the CDR3 covers 15 amino acids. The entry retains the CDR3 DNA only, 45 bases that are in frame from base 1.